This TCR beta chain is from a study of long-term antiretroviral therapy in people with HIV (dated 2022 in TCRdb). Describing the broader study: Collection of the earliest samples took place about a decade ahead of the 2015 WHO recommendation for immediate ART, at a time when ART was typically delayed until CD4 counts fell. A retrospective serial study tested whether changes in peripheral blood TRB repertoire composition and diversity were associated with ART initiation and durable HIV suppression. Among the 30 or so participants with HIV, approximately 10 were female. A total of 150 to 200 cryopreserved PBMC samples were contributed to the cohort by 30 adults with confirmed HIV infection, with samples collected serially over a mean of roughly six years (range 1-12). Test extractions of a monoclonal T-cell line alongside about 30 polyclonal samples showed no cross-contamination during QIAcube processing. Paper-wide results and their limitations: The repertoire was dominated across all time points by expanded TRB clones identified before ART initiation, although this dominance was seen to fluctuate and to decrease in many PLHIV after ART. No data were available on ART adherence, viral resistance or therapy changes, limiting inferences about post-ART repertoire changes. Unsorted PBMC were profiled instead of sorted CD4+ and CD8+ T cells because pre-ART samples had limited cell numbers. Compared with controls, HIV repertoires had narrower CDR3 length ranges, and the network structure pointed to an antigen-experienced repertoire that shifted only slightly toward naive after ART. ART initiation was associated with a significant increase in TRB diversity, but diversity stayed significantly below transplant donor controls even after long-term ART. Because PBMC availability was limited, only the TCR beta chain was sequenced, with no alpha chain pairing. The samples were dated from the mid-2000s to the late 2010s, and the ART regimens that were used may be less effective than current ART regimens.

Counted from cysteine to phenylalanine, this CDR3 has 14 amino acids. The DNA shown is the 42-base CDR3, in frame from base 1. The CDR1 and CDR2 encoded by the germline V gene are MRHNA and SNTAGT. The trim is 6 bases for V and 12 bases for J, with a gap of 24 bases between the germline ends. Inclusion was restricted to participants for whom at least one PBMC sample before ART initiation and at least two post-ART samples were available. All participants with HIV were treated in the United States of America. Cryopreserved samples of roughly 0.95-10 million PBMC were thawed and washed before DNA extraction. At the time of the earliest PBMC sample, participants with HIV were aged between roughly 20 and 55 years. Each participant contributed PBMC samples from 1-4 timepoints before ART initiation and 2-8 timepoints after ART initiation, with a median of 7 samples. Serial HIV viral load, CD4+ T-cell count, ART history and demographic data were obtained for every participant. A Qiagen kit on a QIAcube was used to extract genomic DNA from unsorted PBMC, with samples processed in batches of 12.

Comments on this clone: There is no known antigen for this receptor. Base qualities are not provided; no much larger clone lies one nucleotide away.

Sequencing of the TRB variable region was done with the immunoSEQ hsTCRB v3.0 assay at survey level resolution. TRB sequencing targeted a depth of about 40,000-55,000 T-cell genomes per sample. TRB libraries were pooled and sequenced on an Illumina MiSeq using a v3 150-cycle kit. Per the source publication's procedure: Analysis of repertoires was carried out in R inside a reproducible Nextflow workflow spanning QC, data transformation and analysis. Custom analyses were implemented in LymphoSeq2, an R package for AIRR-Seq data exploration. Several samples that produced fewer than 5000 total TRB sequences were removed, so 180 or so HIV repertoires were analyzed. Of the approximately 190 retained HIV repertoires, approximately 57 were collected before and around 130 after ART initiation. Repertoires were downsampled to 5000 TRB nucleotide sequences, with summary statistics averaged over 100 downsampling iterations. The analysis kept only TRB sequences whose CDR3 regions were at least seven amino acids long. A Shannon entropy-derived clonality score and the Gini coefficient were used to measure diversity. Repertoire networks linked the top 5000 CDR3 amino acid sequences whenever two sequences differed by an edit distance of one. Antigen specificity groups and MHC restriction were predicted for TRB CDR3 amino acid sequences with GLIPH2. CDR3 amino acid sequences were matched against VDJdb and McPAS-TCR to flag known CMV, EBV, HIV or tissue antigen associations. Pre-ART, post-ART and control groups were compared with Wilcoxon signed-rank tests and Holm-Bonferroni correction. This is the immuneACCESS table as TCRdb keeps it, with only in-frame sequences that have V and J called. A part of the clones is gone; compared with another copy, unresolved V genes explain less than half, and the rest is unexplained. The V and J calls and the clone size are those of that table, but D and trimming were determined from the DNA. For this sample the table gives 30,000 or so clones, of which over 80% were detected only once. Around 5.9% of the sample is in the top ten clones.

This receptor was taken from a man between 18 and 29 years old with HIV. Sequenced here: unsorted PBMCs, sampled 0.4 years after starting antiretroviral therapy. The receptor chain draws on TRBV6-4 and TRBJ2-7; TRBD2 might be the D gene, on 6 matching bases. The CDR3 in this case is CASRTAGLRGDRYF. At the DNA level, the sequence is TGTGCCAGCAGGACCGCCGGACTACGCGGGGATAGGTACTTC.